This T cell receptor beta chain was recovered during a study of Ad26.COV2.S vaccination and SARS-CoV-2 variants. Study-wide results and caveats: Estimates derived from TCR breadth and depth analyses may have underestimated total T cell responses. Across vaccine and placebo recipients, the breadth of non-spike TCRs was similar. Spike-specific TCR breadth in vaccine recipients exceeded that seen in placebo recipients.

V lost 5 bases to trimming and J lost 5 bases; unmatched junction nucleotides: 7. The CDR3 has 14 amino acids. CDR1 and CDR2 (germline): MDHEN, SYDVKM. A remark on this clone: Its antigen is as yet unknown.

The table came from immunoSEQ multiplex PCR; TCRdb's copy has only in-frame clones and leaves some out. This table holds about 140,000 clones, 75% to 90% found once. The origin of this receptor is a human donor who had recovered from COVID-19. This material consisted of peripheral blood, taken after recovery from COVID-19. The chain employs TRBV28 and TRBJ1-1, with 8 bases fitting TRBD1. CDR3 nucleotide sequence: TGTGCCAGCAGTCGCAGGGGGCTTGGAACTGAAGCTTTCTTT. Protein: CASSRRGLGTEAFF.